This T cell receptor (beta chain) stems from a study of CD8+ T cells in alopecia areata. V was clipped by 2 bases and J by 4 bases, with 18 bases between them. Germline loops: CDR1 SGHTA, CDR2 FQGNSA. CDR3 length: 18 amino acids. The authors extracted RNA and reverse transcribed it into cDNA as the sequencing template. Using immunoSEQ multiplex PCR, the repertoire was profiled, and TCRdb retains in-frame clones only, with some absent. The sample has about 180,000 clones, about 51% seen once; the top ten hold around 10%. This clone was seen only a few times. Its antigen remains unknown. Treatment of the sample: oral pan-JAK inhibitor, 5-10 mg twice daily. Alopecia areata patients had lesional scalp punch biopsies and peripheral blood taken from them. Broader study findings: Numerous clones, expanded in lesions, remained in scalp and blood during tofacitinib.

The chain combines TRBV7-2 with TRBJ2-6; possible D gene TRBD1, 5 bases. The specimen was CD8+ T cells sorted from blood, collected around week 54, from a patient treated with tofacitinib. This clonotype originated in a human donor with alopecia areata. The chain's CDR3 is CASSLRGGNPWGANVLTF. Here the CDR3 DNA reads TGTGCCAGCAGCTTAAGGGGCGGTAACCCCTGGGGGGCCAACGTCCTGACTTTC.